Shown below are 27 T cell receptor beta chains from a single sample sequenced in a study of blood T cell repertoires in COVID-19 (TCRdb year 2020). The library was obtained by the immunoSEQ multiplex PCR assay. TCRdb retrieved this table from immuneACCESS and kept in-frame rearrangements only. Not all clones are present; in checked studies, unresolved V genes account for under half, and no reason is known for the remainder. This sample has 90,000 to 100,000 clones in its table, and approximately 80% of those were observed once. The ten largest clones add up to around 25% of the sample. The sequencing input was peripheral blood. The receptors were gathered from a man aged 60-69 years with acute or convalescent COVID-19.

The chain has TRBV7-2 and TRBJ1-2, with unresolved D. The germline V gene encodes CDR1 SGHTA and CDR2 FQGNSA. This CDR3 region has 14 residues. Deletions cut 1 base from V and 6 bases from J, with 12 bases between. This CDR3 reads CASSLEAGVHGYTF. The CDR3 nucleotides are TGTGCCAGCAGCTTAGAGGCCGGGGTCCATGGCTACACCTTC.

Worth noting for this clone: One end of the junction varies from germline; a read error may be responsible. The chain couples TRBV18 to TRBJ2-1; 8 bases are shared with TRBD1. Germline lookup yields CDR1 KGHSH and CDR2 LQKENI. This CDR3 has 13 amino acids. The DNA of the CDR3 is TGTGCCAGCTCGCCACTGACAGGGGATGAGCAGTTCTTC. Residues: CASSPLTGDEQFF.

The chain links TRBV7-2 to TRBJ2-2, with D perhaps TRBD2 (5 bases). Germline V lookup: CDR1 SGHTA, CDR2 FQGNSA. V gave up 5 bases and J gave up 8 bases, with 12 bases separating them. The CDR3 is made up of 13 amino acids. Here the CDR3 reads CASSPRTGGELFF. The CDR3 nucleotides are TGTGCCAGCAGCCCGAGGACGGGGGGGGAGCTGTTTTTT.

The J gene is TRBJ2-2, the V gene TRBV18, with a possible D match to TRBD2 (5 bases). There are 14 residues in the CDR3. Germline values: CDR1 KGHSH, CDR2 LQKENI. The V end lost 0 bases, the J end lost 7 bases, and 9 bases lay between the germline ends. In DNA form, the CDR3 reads TGTGCCAGCTCACCACCATACGGGGTCGGGGAGCTGTTTTTT. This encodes CASSPPYGVGELFF.

CDR3: CAISDINRDTEAFF. The CDR3 DNA follows: TGTGCCATCAGTGACATCAACAGGGACACTGAAGCTTTCTTT. The V gene is TRBV10-3, the J gene TRBJ1-1; D is perhaps TRBD1 (6 bases). Germline V gene lookup returns CDR1 ENHRY and CDR2 SYGVKD. The CDR3 extends over 14 amino acids. Trimming left V 3 bases short and J 3 bases short, with 11 bases between.

The CDR3 spells CATRSVVNTEAFF. CDR3 coding DNA: TGTGCCACCAGGTCGGTCGTGAACACTGAAGCTTTCTTT. The rearrangement links TRBV15 to TRBJ1-1; no firm D call. This CDR3 spans 13 amino acids. V was clipped by 6 bases and J by 0 bases, with 8 bases between them. Germline V CDR1 and CDR2: LNHNV, YYDKDF (reference sequence).

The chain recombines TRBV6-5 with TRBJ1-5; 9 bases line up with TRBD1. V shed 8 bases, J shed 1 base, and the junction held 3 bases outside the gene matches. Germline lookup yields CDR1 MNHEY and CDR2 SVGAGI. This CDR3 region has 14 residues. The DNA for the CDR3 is TGTGCCAGCGAGACAGGGGGAAGCAATCAGCCCCAGCATTTT. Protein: CASETGGSNQPQHF.

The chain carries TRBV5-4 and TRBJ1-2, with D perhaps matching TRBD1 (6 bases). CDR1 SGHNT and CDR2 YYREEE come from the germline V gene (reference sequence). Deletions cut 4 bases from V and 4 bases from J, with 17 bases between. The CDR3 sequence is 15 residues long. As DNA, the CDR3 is TGTGCCAGCAGCGCAACCGGACAGCTCGCCTATGGCTACACCTTC. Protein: CASSATGQLAYGYTF. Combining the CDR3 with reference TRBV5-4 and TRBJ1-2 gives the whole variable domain ETGVTQSPTHLIKTRGQQVTLRCSSQSGHNTVSWYQQALGQGPQFIFQYYREEENGRGNFPPRFSGLQFPNYSSELNVNALELDDSALYLCASSATGQLAYGYTFGSGTRLTVV.

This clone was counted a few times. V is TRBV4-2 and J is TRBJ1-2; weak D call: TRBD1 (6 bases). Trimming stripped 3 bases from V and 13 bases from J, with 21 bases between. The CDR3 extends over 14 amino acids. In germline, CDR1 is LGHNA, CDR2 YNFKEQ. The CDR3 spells CASSHSLNTQGSTF. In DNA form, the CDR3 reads TGTGCCAGCAGCCATTCACTCAATACCCAGGGGTCCACCTTC.

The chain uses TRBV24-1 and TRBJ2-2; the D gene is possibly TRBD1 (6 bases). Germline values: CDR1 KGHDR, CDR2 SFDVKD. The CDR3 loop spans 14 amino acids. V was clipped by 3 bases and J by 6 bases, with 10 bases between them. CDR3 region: CATSDTRGAGELFF. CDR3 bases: TGTGCCACCAGTGATACCAGGGGCGCCGGGGAGCTGTTTTTT.

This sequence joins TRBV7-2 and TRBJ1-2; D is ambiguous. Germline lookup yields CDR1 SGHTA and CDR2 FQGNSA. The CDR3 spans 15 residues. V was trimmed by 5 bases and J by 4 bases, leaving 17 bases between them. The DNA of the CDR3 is TGTGCCAGCAGCCCCGGATCCAGACGAGGCTATGGCTACACCTTC. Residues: CASSPGSRRGYGYTF.

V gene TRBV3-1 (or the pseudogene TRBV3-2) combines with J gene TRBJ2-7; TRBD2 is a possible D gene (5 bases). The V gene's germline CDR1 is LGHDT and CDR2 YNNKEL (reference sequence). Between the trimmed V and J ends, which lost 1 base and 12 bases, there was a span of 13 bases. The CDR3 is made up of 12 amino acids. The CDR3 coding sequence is TGTGCCAGCAGCCAAGTTAACGGGGATCCGTACTTC. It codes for CASSQVNGDPYF.

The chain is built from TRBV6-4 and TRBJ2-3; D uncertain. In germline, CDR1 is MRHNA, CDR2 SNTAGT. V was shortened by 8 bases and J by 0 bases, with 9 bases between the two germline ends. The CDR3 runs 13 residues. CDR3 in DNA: TGTGCCAGCGCGCGGCGGAGCACAGATACGCAGTATTTT. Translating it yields CASARRSTDTQYF.

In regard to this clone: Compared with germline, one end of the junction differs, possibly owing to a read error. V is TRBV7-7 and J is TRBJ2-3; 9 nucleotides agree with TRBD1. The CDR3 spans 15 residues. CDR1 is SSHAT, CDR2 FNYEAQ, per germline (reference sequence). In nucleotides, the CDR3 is TGTGCTAGCAGCCTCGGGACAGGGATCACAGATACGCAGTATTTT. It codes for CASSLGTGITDTQYF.

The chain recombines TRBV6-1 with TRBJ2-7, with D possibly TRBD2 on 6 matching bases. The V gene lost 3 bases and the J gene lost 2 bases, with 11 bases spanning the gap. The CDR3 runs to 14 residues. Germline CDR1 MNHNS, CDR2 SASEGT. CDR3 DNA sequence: TGTGCCAGCAGTGACGGGGGAGCCCCCTACGAGCAGTACTTC. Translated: CASSDGGAPYEQYF.

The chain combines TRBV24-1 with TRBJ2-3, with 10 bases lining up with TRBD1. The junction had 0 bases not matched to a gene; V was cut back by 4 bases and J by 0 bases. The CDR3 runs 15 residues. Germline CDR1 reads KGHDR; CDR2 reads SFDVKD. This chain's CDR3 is CATSEGQGSTDTQYF. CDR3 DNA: TGTGCCACCAGTGAGGGACAGGGGAGCACAGATACGCAGTATTTT.

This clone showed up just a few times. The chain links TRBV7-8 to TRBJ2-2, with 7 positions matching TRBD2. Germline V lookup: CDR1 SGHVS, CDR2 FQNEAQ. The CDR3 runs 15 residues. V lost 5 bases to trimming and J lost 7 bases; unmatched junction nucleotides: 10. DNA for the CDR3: TGTGCCAGCAGCCCCCGGGGCGGGGGTGGCGGGGAGCTGTTTTTT. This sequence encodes CASSPRGGGGGELFF.

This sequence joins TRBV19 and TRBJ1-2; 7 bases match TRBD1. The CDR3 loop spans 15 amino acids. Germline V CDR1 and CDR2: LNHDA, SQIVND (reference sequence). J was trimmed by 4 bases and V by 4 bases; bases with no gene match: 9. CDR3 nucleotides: TGTGCCAGTAGTACTGGACAGGACCCCCTCTATGGCTACACCTTC. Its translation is CASSTGQDPLYGYTF.

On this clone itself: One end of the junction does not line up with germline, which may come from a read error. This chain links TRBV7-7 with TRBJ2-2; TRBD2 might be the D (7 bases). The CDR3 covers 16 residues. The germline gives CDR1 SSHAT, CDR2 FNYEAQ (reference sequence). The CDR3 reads CASSRRDGGPPGELFF. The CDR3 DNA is TGTGCTAGCAGCCGCCGAGACGGGGGGCCCCCAGGGGAGCTGTTTTTT.

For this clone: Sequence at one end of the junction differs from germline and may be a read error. DNA of the CDR3: TGTGCTAGCAGCATGACTGTCTACAATGAGCAGTTCTTC. It codes for CASSMTVYNEQFF. The J gene is TRBJ2-1, the V gene TRBV7-7; D is uncertain. This CDR3 contains 13 residues. From germline, CDR1 is SSHAT and CDR2 FNYEAQ (reference sequence).

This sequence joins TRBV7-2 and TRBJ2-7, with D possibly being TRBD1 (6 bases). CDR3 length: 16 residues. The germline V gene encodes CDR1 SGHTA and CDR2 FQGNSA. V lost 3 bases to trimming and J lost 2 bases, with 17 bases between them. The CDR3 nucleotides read TGTGCCAGCAGCTTGGGTGGGACATGGCAAACCTACGAGCAGTACTTC. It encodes CASSLGGTWQTYEQYF. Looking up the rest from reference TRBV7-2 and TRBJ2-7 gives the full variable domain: GAGVSQSPSNKVTEKGKDVELRCDPISGHTALYWYRQSLGQGLEFLIYFQGNSAPDKSGLPSDRFSAERTGGSVSTLTIQRTQQEDSAVYLCASSLGGTWQTYEQYFGPGTRLTVT.

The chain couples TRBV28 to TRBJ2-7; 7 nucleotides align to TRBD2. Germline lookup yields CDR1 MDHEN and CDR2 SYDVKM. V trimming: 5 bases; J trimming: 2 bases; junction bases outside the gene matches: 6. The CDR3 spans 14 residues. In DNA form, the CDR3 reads TGTGCCAGCAGTGGGGGGGGTTCAACCTACGAGCAGTACTTC. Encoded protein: CASSGGGSTYEQYF.

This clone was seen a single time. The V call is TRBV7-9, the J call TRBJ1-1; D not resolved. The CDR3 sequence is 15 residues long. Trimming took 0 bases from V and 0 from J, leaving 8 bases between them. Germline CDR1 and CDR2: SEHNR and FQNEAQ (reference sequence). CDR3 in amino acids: CASSLAAAMNTEAFF. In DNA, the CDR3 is TGTGCCAGCAGCTTAGCGGCGGCAATGAACACTGAAGCTTTCTTT.

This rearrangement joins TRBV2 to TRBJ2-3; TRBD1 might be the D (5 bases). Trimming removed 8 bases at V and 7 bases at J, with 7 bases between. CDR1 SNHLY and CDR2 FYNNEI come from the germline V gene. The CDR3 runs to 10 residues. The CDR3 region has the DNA TGTGCCAGCGGACAATATACGCAGTATTTT. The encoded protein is CASGQYTQYF.

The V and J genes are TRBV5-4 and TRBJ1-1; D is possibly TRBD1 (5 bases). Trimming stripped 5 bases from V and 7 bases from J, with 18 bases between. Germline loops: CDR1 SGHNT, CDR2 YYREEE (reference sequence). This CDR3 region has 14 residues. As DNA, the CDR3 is TGTGCCAGCAGATCTCAACAGGATGGGGTTGAAGCTTTCTTT. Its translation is CASRSQQDGVEAFF.

The CDR3 region is CASSPTGGKNYGYTF. CDR3 nucleotide sequence: TGTGCCAGCAGTCCCACGGGAGGGAAGAACTATGGCTACACCTTC. The chain carries TRBV6-6 and TRBJ1-2; D is undetermined. Trimming shortened V by 5 bases and J by 2 bases, and 15 bases separated the two germline ends. CDR1 is MNHNY and CDR2 is SVGAGI in the germline V gene (reference sequence). The CDR3 length is 15 residues.

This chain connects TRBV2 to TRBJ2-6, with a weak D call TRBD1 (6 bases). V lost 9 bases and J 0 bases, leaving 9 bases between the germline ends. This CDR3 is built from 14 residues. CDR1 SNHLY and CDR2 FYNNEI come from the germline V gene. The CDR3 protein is CASTGSSGANVLTF. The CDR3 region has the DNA TGTGCCAGTACAGGGAGCTCTGGGGCCAACGTCCTGACTTTC.